These 2 T cell receptor beta chains were sequenced from one sample in a study of T cells in localized non-small cell lung cancer. TCRdb keeps only in-frame clones here, not all; method: immunoSEQ multiplex PCR. The top ten clones hold around 2.8% of a sample with some 37,000 clones, around nine tenths of them seen once. Sequences were derived from peripheral blood, sampled before any cancer treatment. These receptors all stem from a woman aged 40 to 75 with stage I lung adenocarcinoma.

This CDR3 reads CASRSGLAGFGEPYEQYF. In DNA form, the CDR3 reads TGTGCCAGCCGGAGCGGACTAGCGGGATTTGGGGAACCCTACGAGCAGTACTTC. This chain connects TRBV2 to TRBJ2-7; 12 bases fit TRBD2. V trimming: 8 bases; J trimming: 2 bases; junction bases outside the gene matches: 16. The CDR3 length is 18 residues. Germline CDR1 reads SNHLY; CDR2 reads FYNNEI.

On this clone: At one of its ends the junction is not consistent with the germline gene, which may arise from a read error. The chain is built from TRBV7-7 and TRBJ2-5; the D gene is possibly TRBD2 (5 bases). CDR1 SSHAT and CDR2 FNYEAQ come from the germline V gene (reference sequence). The CDR3 is 15 amino acids. The CDR3 nucleotides are TGTGCTAGCAGCCGCTTGGCGGGCCCGCAGGAGACCCAGTACTTC. It is translated as CASSRLAGPQETQYF.